This TCR beta chain was sequenced during a study of blood T cell repertoires in COVID-19. Study-wide background: The United States, Italy and Spain supplied acute and convalescent COVID-19 samples. The analysed material was cDNA or gDNA that came from T cells, B-cell-depleted T cells, or PBMCs.

Under the authors' procedure: Reference gene primer amplification gave estimated nucleated cell counts. Clones were read by immunoSEQ multiplex PCR, and TCRdb kept only the in-frame ones, dropping some. V, J and clone size reflect that table, while D and trimming were determined from the DNA. The sample lists 150,000 to 200,000 clones, approximately 80% seen once, with around a fifth in the top ten. J lost 4 bases, V lost 5 bases, and 6 bases had no gene match. The CDR3 length is 15 residues. The germline gives CDR1 SEHNR, CDR2 FQNEAQ (reference sequence). The source is a woman aged 80 or over with acute or convalescent COVID-19. The chain couples TRBV7-9 to TRBJ2-7; 12 nucleotides match TRBD2. The source material was peripheral blood. In DNA form, the CDR3 reads TGTGCCAGCAGCCGCAGGACTAGCGGGGAATACGAGCAGTACTTC. Translated: CASSRRTSGEYEQYF.